This TCR beta chain was found in a study of blood T cells in healthy people across ages. Primers used in a second PCR of roughly 7 to 12 cycles were a sample-barcoded 5' primer and a J-beta primer mix. TCRdb re-called the 5' RACE reads with MiXCR, one entry per CDR3 protein. The data show 1.2 million to 1.5 million distinct CDR3 sequences, around 59% seen once. A minimum of 7 million PBMCs was isolated per sample. Trimming removed 6 bases from V and 3 bases from J, with 15 bases in between. The CDR3 totals 14 residues. This receptor was identified in a man aged 18 to 35 in good health. V and J are TRBV12-3 or TRBV12-4 and TRBJ2-7; maybe TRBD2 (5 bases). The sequencing sample was made of blood. The DNA for the CDR3 is TGTGCCAGCAGAAGGCGGGCAGGTCACTACGAGCAGTACTTC. Translating it yields CASRRRAGHYEQYF.